The sequence of this TCR beta chain was determined in a study of identical twins' blood T cells (dated by TCRdb to about 2013). Describing the broader study: The roughly twelve libraries, six for the alpha chain and six for the beta chain, yielded around 50 million Illumina reads in total. TCR alpha and beta chain repertoires of three pairs of monozygous twins were compared using next-generation sequencing to assess genetic influence on repertoire formation.

The library was produced with 5' RACE. TCRdb records Illumina Genome Analyzer IIx as the sequencer. To prepare the RNA-based TCR cDNA libraries, a previously described protocol was followed, with several modifications. To prevent cross-contamination, barcodes specific to each sample were added to both ends of every TCR cDNA library during cDNA synthesis and amplification. Per the authors' processing: Each individual had between about 90,000 and nearly 550,000 identified clonotypes, and each library contained roughly 2 to 3.6 million CDR3-containing reads. After reads with improper barcode index combinations were thrown out, a cloneset for each library was built using the MiTCR software. While assembling CDR3 clonotypes, MiTCR corrected PCR and sequencing errors and either filtered or rescued low-quality reads. Artificial out-of-frame clonotypes were mapped to in-frame sequences, with one indel allowed in the CDR3, and then removed. Similarity in V and J gene usage between donors was calculated as the Jensen-Shannon divergence divided by the mean entropy. TCRdb trimmed the raw reads at Q25, called clones with MiXCR and kept productive beta chains. Each entry merges the rows of one CDR3 protein and shows their most common DNA and genes. It is TCRdb's table, rather than the study itself, that gives the V and J calls and clone size. The sample records 350,000 to 450,000 distinct CDR3 sequences, roughly 28% of which are singletons. The leading ten clones occupy about 6% of the sample.

On the study overall, not on this receptor specifically: Environmental influences could not be excluded as an explanation for twin similarity, since twins were reared together. Validation by independent studies was stated to be required for the proposed role of the TCRalpha J segment in MHC recognition during thymic selection. V gene usage was reported to be markedly more similar within twin pairs than between unrelated donors, even among non-selected out-of-frame TCRbeta clonotypes. The number of shared CDR3 clonotypes between two donors was mainly determined by the product of their cloneset sizes, and twins did not clearly deviate from this trend. Among the most abundant TCRbeta clonotypes, more CDR3 sequences were shared by each donor with her twin than with unrelated donors.

Worth noting for this clonotype: Its antigen is currently not known. Base quality data are lacking; no much larger clone is found one base away.

Six healthy women forming three monozygous twin pairs were used as donors. All three twin pairs had been reared together and were thought likely to have met the same infectious agents and vaccines. TCR cDNA libraries were prepared from RNA that was isolated from peripheral blood mononuclear cells. The origin of this receptor is a woman aged 18 to 49 in good health. Source material: PBMCs.

The DNA sequence is TGTGCCAGCAGCTCAAACCTAGGGGGCACAGATACGCAGTATTTT. Its translation is CASSSNLGGTDTQYF. Recombination linked TRBV5-6 to TRBJ2-3, with TRBD1 perhaps the D gene, on 5 matching bases. Sequences SGHDT (CDR1) and YYEEEE (CDR2) are obtained from the germline V gene. From the cysteine up to the phenylalanine, the CDR3 has a length of 15 residues. This entry keeps only the CDR3 DNA: 45 bases, framed from base 1. The trim is 3 bases for V and 1 base for J, with a gap of 12 bases between the germline ends.